A selection of T cell receptor beta chains follows, all from one sample in a study of T-cell memory formation after mild COVID-19. TCRdb recomputed calls from the 5' RACE reads with MiXCR, one row per CDR3 protein. The sample holds over 500,000 distinct CDR3 sequences, approximately 15% seen once. Sequenced sample: PBMCs or a T cell subset sorted from them (not recorded which). The origin of the receptors is an adult woman who had mild COVID-19 (a few samples of this study predate the infection). Cell type and time point are not known. Each CDR3 is given with its conserved first and last residue. The order of the fields is D gene, V gene, CDR3 protein. A D gene is named only where the DNA matches it firmly.

d_gene: -
v_gene: TRBV5-1
CDR3aa: CASSLGPSSAGIFGQYF

d_gene: -
v_gene: TRBV18
CDR3aa: CASSPSAYGLTGVGSSYEQYF

d_gene: -
v_gene: TRBV29-1
CDR3aa: CSVLTLGSTDTQYF

d_gene: TRBD2
v_gene: TRBV27
CDR3aa: CASSSLAGTAYEQYF

d_gene: -
v_gene: TRBV2
CDR3aa: CASSFGPGLGYGYTF

d_gene: TRBD2
v_gene: TRBV10-1
CDR3aa: CASISGTSGAFDGELFF

d_gene: -
v_gene: TRBV6-2/TRBV6-3
CDR3aa: CASRDSSLYGYTF

d_gene: -
v_gene: TRBV18
CDR3aa: CASSPTGVSTDTQYF

d_gene: TRBD2
v_gene: TRBV29-1
CDR3aa: CSVEGTGLQYNEQFF

d_gene: TRBD2
v_gene: TRBV4-3
CDR3aa: CASSQELTSGRAPGPDTQYF

d_gene: TRBD2
v_gene: TRBV6-5
CDR3aa: CASSHPLGTSGRSGELFF

d_gene: TRBD2
v_gene: TRBV6-2/TRBV6-3
CDR3aa: CAAGLAGGLYNEQFF

d_gene: -
v_gene: TRBV18
CDR3aa: CASSPPTAGQTQYF

d_gene: -
v_gene: TRBV6-2/TRBV6-3
CDR3aa: CASSYSPETQYF

d_gene: TRBD1
v_gene: TRBV6-5
CDR3aa: CASSRSGQGLRGYTF

d_gene: TRBD1
v_gene: TRBV3-1
CDR3aa: CASSQDGGTGGSPLHF

d_gene: -
v_gene: TRBV5-4
CDR3aa: CASSLELWQGTNTEAFF

d_gene: TRBD2
v_gene: TRBV11-3
CDR3aa: CASSSGNPGGTGELFF

d_gene: -
v_gene: TRBV6-2/TRBV6-3
CDR3aa: CASSYESHNEQFF

d_gene: TRBD1
v_gene: TRBV9
CDR3aa: CASSGTGQNTIYEQYF

d_gene: -
v_gene: TRBV20-1
CDR3aa: CSATHPSGDEQYF

d_gene: -
v_gene: TRBV6-6
CDR3aa: CASSIHAGSSYNEQFF

d_gene: -
v_gene: TRBV15
CDR3aa: CATSNGDRGNEQFF

d_gene: -
v_gene: TRBV5-1
CDR3aa: CASSASRLTNEKLFF

d_gene: -
v_gene: TRBV18
CDR3aa: CASSPPNRENTEAFF